Below are 32 T cell receptor beta chains sequenced from a single sample in a study of blood T cell repertoires in COVID-19 (dated by TCRdb to between 2020 and 2021). The library was obtained by the immunoSEQ multiplex PCR assay. TCRdb provides this immuneACCESS table in a form limited to in-frame rearrangements. Some clones are lacking; in checked studies, under half of them reflect an unresolved V gene, and why the rest are absent is not known. This sample holds over 100,000 clones; 60% to 80% were observed only once. In total, the top ten clones hold roughly 10% of the sample. The specimen sequenced was peripheral blood. These receptors all stem from a man in his sixties with active or convalescent COVID-19.

The CDR3 DNA follows: TGTGCCAGCAGTCCCCACTTGACTAGCGGTCCCAAAAACATTCAGTACTTC. It is translated as CASSPHLTSGPKNIQYF. The gene calls are TRBV7-9 and TRBJ2-4, with 9 bases matching TRBD2. The CDR3 loop spans 17 amino acids. Germline assignment: CDR1 SEHNR and CDR2 FQNEAQ (reference sequence). The ends lost 6 bases at V and 2 bases at J; junction bases unmatched: 11.

The genes are TRBV19 and TRBJ2-3, with a possible D match to TRBD2 (7 bases). Trimming took off 5 bases at V and 8 bases at J, with 14 bases between the two ends. Germline CDR1 is LNHDA and CDR2 is SQIVND (reference sequence). This CDR3 is built from 13 residues. The CDR3 DNA reads TGTGCCAGTAGTGGGGGGGCTACTTTTACGCAGTATTTT. Translation: CASSGGATFTQYF.

The gene calls are TRBV6-5 and TRBJ1-1, with D possibly matching TRBD1 (5 bases). V was pared by 5 bases and J by 7 bases, with 11 bases between. The length of the CDR3 is 12 residues. Germline V CDR1 and CDR2: MNHEY, SVGAGI. CDR3 DNA: TGTGCCAGCAGTCCAGGGACTCGTGAAGCTTTCTTT. It encodes CASSPGTREAFF.

In regard to this clone: Additional DNA sequences in this sample encode the identical CDR3. J is TRBJ1-3 and V is TRBV28; the match to TRBD1 covers 8 bases. This CDR3 region has 14 residues. V was clipped by 7 bases and J by 0 bases; unmatched bases: 2. From germline, CDR1 is MDHEN and CDR2 SYDVKM. DNA of the CDR3: TGTGCCAGCACCACAGGGGGCTCTGGAAACACCATATATTTT. Protein: CASTTGGSGNTIYF.

This clone was detected only once. The chain links TRBV30 to TRBJ1-5; 7 nucleotides agree with TRBD1. Trimming at V came to 1 base and at J to 6 bases, leaving 3 bases not matched to a gene. This CDR3 is 13 amino acids long. Germline CDR1 GTSNPN, CDR2 SVGIG (reference sequence). CDR3 DNA: TGTGCCTGGAGTGGACAGGGTGGTCAGCCCCAGCATTTT. Translated, it gives CAWSGQGGQPQHF.

The CDR3 loop is CASSIPGGRSYNEQFF. CDR3 DNA sequence: TGTGCCAGTAGTATACCCGGGGGGAGATCCTACAATGAGCAGTTCTTC. The V and J genes are TRBV19 and TRBJ2-1; 7 bases map to TRBD2. Losses at the gene ends were 2 bases for V and 1 base for J; bases not matched to a gene: 5. Germline assignment: CDR1 LNHDA and CDR2 SQIVND (reference sequence). The CDR3 runs to 16 residues.

This sequence joins TRBV18 and TRBJ1-3, with 9 bases fitting TRBD1. Trimming took 6 bases from V and 0 from J; bases not matched to a gene: 3. Per the germline V gene, CDR1 is KGHSH and CDR2 is LQKENI. The CDR3 is 15 amino acids. The CDR3 here is CASSEGQGSGNTIYF. CDR3 sequence (DNA): TGTGCCAGCTCGGAGGGACAGGGCTCTGGAAACACCATATATTTT. The full variable domain, its missing parts supplied by reference TRBV18 and TRBJ1-3, is NAGVMQNPRHLVRRRGQEARLRCSPMKGHSHVYWYRQLPEEGLKFMVYLQKENIIDESGMPKERFSAEFPKEGPSILRIQQVVRGDSAAYFCASSEGQGSGNTIYFGEGSWLTVV.

The rearrangement uses TRBV5-1 and TRBJ2-1; 9 bases map to TRBD2. The CDR3 runs 14 residues. Trimming took 5 bases from V and 5 from J; bases not matched to a gene: 5. Per germline, CDR1 SGHRS and CDR2 YFSETQ. The CDR3 protein is CASRSASGNNEQFF. The CDR3 DNA reads TGCGCCAGCAGGTCCGCTAGCGGGAACAATGAGCAGTTCTTC. Based on the CDR3 plus reference TRBV5-1 and TRBJ2-1, the full variable domain is KAGVTQTPRYLIKTRGQQVTLSCSPISGHRSVSWYQQTPGQGLQFLFEYFSETQRNKGNFPGRFSGRQFSNSRSEMNVSTLELGDSALYLCASRSASGNNEQFFGPGTRLTVL.

The V call is TRBV29-1, the J call TRBJ1-1; D unclear. The CDR3 spans 15 residues. CDR1 is SQVTM, CDR2 ANQGSEA, per germline. V was shortened by 2 bases and J by 5 bases, with 18 bases between the two germline ends. CDR3 in amino acids: CSVEPGGRVTTEAFF. CDR3 in DNA: TGCAGCGTTGAACCGGGAGGGAGGGTGACTACTGAAGCTTTCTTT.

Here the CDR3 reads CASSRTSRNEQFF. The CDR3 nucleotides are TGTGCCAGCAGCCGAACGTCTAGGAATGAGCAGTTCTTC. This chain links TRBV12-3 or TRBV12-4 with TRBJ2-1, with unresolved D. V was shortened by 6 bases and J by 7 bases, with 13 bases between the two germline ends. The CDR3 extends over 13 amino acids.

The chain recombines TRBV27 with TRBJ2-1; 7 positions match TRBD1. V was pared by 6 bases and J by 7 bases, with 3 bases of the junction left unmatched. The CDR3 loop spans 12 amino acids. Germline CDR1 reads MNHEY; CDR2 reads SMNVEV (reference sequence). The CDR3 DNA reads TGTGCCAGCAGAAACAGGGGAAATGAGCAGTTCTTC. Protein sequence: CASRNRGNEQFF.

The chain carries TRBV30 and TRBJ1-1; 7 bases fit TRBD1. Germline lookup yields CDR1 GTSNPN and CDR2 SVGIG (reference sequence). CDR3 length: 14 amino acids. The J segment lost 0 bases and the V segment lost 4 bases, leaving 5 bases of the junction unmatched. Here the CDR3 reads CAWTRRGLNTEAFF. CDR3 sequence (DNA): TGTGCCTGGACCCGAAGGGGGCTGAACACTGAAGCTTTCTTT.

This chain connects TRBV18 to TRBJ2-2; D is ambiguous. With 4 bases removed from V and 1 base from J, the gap between germline ends came to 13 bases. There are 16 residues in the CDR3. Germline V gene lookup returns CDR1 KGHSH and CDR2 LQKENI. The CDR3 protein is CASSLSGGLNTGELFF. DNA of the CDR3: TGTGCCAGCTCACTTTCGGGTGGCTTGAACACCGGGGAGCTGTTTTTT.

This sequence joins TRBV5-1 and TRBJ1-3, with a weak D call TRBD1 (6 bases). The CDR3 runs 17 residues. CDR1 and CDR2 from the germline V gene are SGHRS and YFSETQ. V lost 0 bases, J lost 2 bases, and 15 bases lay in between. The CDR3, as DNA: TGCGCCAGCAGCTTGGCGCTCAGGGGAAGTCCTGGAAACACCATATATTTT. It yields the protein CASSLALRGSPGNTIYF.

This sequence joins TRBV7-2 and TRBJ2-7; TRBD1 is a possible D gene (5 bases). The CDR3 extends over 14 amino acids. Per the germline V gene, CDR1 is SGHTA and CDR2 is FQGNSA. Trimming stripped 0 bases from V and 3 bases from J, with 9 bases between. The CDR3 reads CASSLAQGIYEQYV. In DNA form, the CDR3 reads TGTGCCAGCAGCTTAGCTCAGGGAATCTACGAGCAGTACGTC.

V gene TRBV5-6 combines with J gene TRBJ2-2; D gene uncertain. With 5 bases removed from V and 5 bases from J, the gap between germline ends came to 22 bases. From germline, CDR1 is SGHDT and CDR2 YYEEEE. The CDR3 consists of 17 residues. CDR3 sequence: CASSSGYYRSGTGELFF. DNA of the CDR3: TGTGCCAGCAGTTCTGGGTACTATCGTTCTGGAACCGGGGAGCTGTTTTTT.

This chain links TRBV9 with TRBJ1-6; D gene ambiguous. V lost 2 bases and J 7 bases, leaving 7 bases between the germline ends. CDR1 SGDLS and CDR2 YYNGEE come from the germline V gene. The CDR3 runs 13 residues. DNA of the CDR3: TGTGCCAGCAGCGTGACTTGGAATTCACCCCTCCACTTT. Translation gives CASSVTWNSPLHF. Full variable domain (rest looked up from reference TRBV9 and TRBJ1-6): DSGVTQTPKHLITATGQRVTLRCSPRSGDLSVYWYQQSLDQGLQFLIQYYNGEERAKGNILERFSAQQFPDLHSELNLSSLELGDSALYFCASSVTWNSPLHFGNGTRLTVT.

This clone has a single count. CDR3 sequence: CASSPGSSRDTQYF. CDR3 in DNA: TGTGCCAGCAGCCCTGGATCTTCTAGGGATACGCAGTATTTT. This rearrangement joins TRBV3-1 (or the pseudogene TRBV3-2) to TRBJ2-3, with D hard to call. The CDR3 has 14 amino acids. Trimming took 4 bases from V and 6 from J, leaving 14 bases between them. Germline-derived CDR1 and CDR2 are LGHDT and YNNKEL (reference sequence).

The chain recombines TRBV7-9 with TRBJ1-1, with 7 bases that match TRBD1. This CDR3 comprises 14 residues. In germline, CDR1 is SEHNR, CDR2 FQNEAQ (reference sequence). V shed 1 base, J shed 8 bases, and the junction held 7 bases outside the gene matches. The CDR3 coding sequence is TGTGCCAGCAGCTTAGGGGGGACAGCGGCCGAAGCTTTCTTT. This translates into CASSLGGTAAEAFF.

The J gene is TRBJ1-2, the V gene TRBV2, with D hard to call. The ends were cut back, 6 bases at V and 3 bases at J, with 8 bases in the middle. The CDR3 covers 12 residues. CDR1 SNHLY and CDR2 FYNNEI come from the germline V gene. For the CDR3, the DNA is TGTGCCAGCAGGAACGGGTACTATGGCTACACCTTC. Protein product: CASRNGYYGYTF.

This clone was seen just once. V is TRBV27 and J is TRBJ2-7, with 7 bases that match TRBD2. This CDR3 spans 14 amino acids. The germline V gene has CDR1 MNHEY and CDR2 SMNVEV (reference sequence). Trimming removed 2 bases from V and 2 bases from J; junction bases left unmatched: 3. The CDR3 sequence is CASSLTAGAYEQYV. CDR3 bases: TGTGCCAGCAGTTTAACCGCGGGAGCCTACGAGCAGTACGTC.

The J gene is TRBJ2-3, the V gene TRBV3-1 (or the pseudogene TRBV3-2); D is undetermined. In germline, CDR1 is LGHDT, CDR2 YNNKEL (reference sequence). The CDR3 totals 14 residues. V was clipped by 4 bases and J by 3 bases, with 11 bases between them. CDR3 loop: CASSPSAATDTQYF. The CDR3 nucleotides read TGTGCCAGCAGCCCCTCGGCAGCGACAGATACGCAGTATTTT.

V usage is TRBV30 and J usage is TRBJ1-5; 7 positions match TRBD1. After removal of 3 bases from V and 2 bases from J, the junction contained 4 bases not matched to a gene. The CDR3 sequence is 14 residues long. Germline V gene data show CDR1 as GTSNPN and CDR2 as SVGIG (reference sequence). This CDR3 is CAWSGGGGNQPQHF. CDR3 in DNA: TGTGCCTGGAGCGGAGGGGGCGGCAATCAGCCCCAGCATTTT.

The chain couples TRBV6-5 to TRBJ2-1; 12 bases map to TRBD2. CDR1 and CDR2 (germline): MNHEY, SVGAGI. The CDR3 contains 15 residues. V was clipped by 5 bases and J by 8 bases; unmatched bases: 7. CDR3 sequence: CASSTSSGRADEQFF. The DNA of the CDR3 is TGTGCCAGCAGTACCTCTAGCGGGAGGGCTGATGAGCAGTTCTTC.

The CDR3 loop is CATSGQENTGELFF. CDR3 nucleotides: TGTGCCACCAGTGGACAGGAGAACACCGGGGAGCTGTTTTTT. The genes are TRBV24-1 and TRBJ2-2; D may be TRBD1 (6 bases). This CDR3 spans 14 amino acids. The ends were cut back, 5 bases at V and 1 base at J, with 7 bases in the middle. CDR1 KGHDR and CDR2 SFDVKD come from the germline V gene.

This rearrangement joins TRBV2 to TRBJ1-2; D call uncertain. Germline V CDR1 and CDR2: SNHLY, FYNNEI. Trimming shortened V by 4 bases and J by 4 bases, and 10 bases separated the two germline ends. CDR3 size: 13 residues. The CDR3: CASSVLQTYGYTF. Here the CDR3 DNA reads TGTGCCAGCAGTGTATTACAGACCTATGGCTACACCTTC.

The rearrangement links TRBV18 to TRBJ1-2; 7 bases map to TRBD1. With 3 bases clipped from V and 8 bases from J, the junction kept 6 bases outside the gene matches. The CDR3 totals 13 residues. The germline CDR1 and CDR2 sequences are KGHSH and LQKENI. The CDR3 DNA reads TGTGCCAGCTCACCTCTTACAGGGGACGGCTACACCTTC. Amino acids: CASSPLTGDGYTF.

This clone was counted once. The chain joins TRBV19 to TRBJ1-2; TRBD1 agrees at 10 bases. J was trimmed by 5 bases and V by 2 bases; bases with no gene match: 5. The CDR3 covers 15 residues. The germline gives CDR1 LNHDA, CDR2 SQIVND (reference sequence). The CDR3 protein is CASSIQTGGRYGYTF. CDR3 DNA sequence: TGTGCCAGTAGTATACAGACAGGGGGCCGATATGGCTACACCTTC.

This clone was found a few times. The chain has TRBV5-6 and TRBJ2-2, with TRBD2 matching 8 bases. The CDR3 is 16 amino acids. Germline CDR1 SGHDT, CDR2 YYEEEE. Unmatched junction bases numbered 12, after V lost 4 bases and J lost 7 bases. CDR3 region: CASSLPGGLVIGELFF. The CDR3 DNA is TGTGCCAGCAGCCTCCCTGGGGGACTAGTTATCGGGGAGCTGTTTTTT.

This clone was seen once. This chain uses TRBV15 with TRBJ2-7, with 10 nucleotides matching TRBD1. With V trimmed by 0 bases and J by 7 bases, 15 bases remained unmatched. CDR1 is LNHNV and CDR2 is YYDKDF in the germline V gene (reference sequence). The CDR3 is 18 amino acids. CDR3 sequence: CATSRDLDRGLLLGEQYF. The CDR3, as DNA: TGTGCCACCAGCAGAGACCTAGACAGGGGGCTTCTTCTTGGGGAGCAGTACTTC.

The DNA of the CDR3 is TGTGCCAGCAGTGACCTGGACAGGGCGGACACTGAAGCTTTCTTT. Protein sequence: CASSDLDRADTEAFF. The genes are TRBV6-1 and TRBJ1-1; 8 positions match TRBD1. Per germline, CDR1 MNHNS and CDR2 SASEGT. This CDR3 contains 15 residues. J was trimmed by 3 bases and V by 3 bases; bases with no gene match: 6.

The V call is TRBV7-3, the J call TRBJ2-7; D unclear. Germline CDR1 SGHTA, CDR2 FQGTGA. This CDR3 region has 12 residues. The V end lost 2 bases, the J end lost 12 bases, and 14 bases lay between the germline ends. The CDR3 nucleotides are TGTGCCAGCAGCTTAGGATCCCTAGTAGGGTACTTC. Protein product: CASSLGSLVGYF.